The 30 T cell receptor beta chains reported below all come from one sample, sequenced in a study of T cell repertoires in ileal Crohn's disease. The time point here: neoterminal ileum biopsy at postoperative endoscopy, about 6 months after surgery. The data were produced by immunoSEQ multiplex PCR, yet TCRdb's version contains in-frame clones alone and is incomplete. The sample lists more than 50,000 clones; roughly nine tenths were seen once. The material sequenced was ileal tissue. The receptors were gathered from an adult with Crohn's disease.

The V gene is TRBV7-2, the J gene TRBJ2-3; TRBD2 matches at 9 bases. V shed 5 bases and J 1 base; nucleotides not matched to a gene: 1. The CDR3 runs to 14 residues. CDR1 SGHTA and CDR2 FQGNSA come from the germline V gene. Written as DNA, the CDR3 is TGTGCCAGCAGCCCTAGCGGGGGCACAGATACGCAGTATTTT. Translating it yields CASSPSGGTDTQYF.

The chain couples TRBV18 to TRBJ2-7; 8 bases are a match to TRBD1. This CDR3 spans 15 amino acids. Losses at the gene ends were 3 bases for V and 0 bases for J; bases not matched to a gene: 4. Germline CDR1 reads KGHSH; CDR2 reads LQKENI. Here the CDR3 reads CASSPRTGSSYEQYF. The CDR3 DNA follows: TGTGCCAGCTCACCGAGGACAGGGAGCTCCTACGAGCAGTACTTC.

This clone has just one count. V usage is TRBV6-5 and J usage is TRBJ1-6, with D perhaps matching TRBD1 (6 bases). The germline V gene has CDR1 MNHEY and CDR2 SVGAGI. Deletions cut 2 bases from V and 7 bases from J, with 9 bases between. The CDR3 has 14 amino acids. In DNA form, the CDR3 reads TGTGCCAGCAGTTACCCAGGGGCGAATTCACCCCTCCACTTT. Protein sequence: CASSYPGANSPLHF.

This clone was detected only a few times. V gene TRBV7-6 combines with J gene TRBJ1-4; no reliable D call. Trimming stripped 6 bases from V and 6 bases from J, with 11 bases between. There are 13 residues in the CDR3. CDR1 and CDR2 (germline): SGHVS, FNYEAQ. Written as DNA, the CDR3 is TGTGCCAGCAGTGGGCGACCCGATGAAAAACTGTTTTTT. Translated, it gives CASSGRPDEKLFF.

The chain links TRBV5-1 to TRBJ2-1; D is ambiguous. Between the trimmed V and J ends, which lost 0 bases and 0 bases, there was a span of 4 bases. Germline V CDR1 and CDR2: SGHRS, YFSETQ. The CDR3 loop spans 14 amino acids. In nucleotides, the CDR3 is TGCGCCAGCAGCTTGGAGAGCTCCTACAATGAGCAGTTCTTC. This translates into CASSLESSYNEQFF.

This chain connects TRBV28 to TRBJ1-2, with D unclear. This CDR3 is built from 14 residues. Germline values: CDR1 MDHEN, CDR2 SYDVKM. CDR3 protein: CVVRPAGLAGGYTF. DNA of the CDR3: TGTGTCGTAAGGCCGGCGGGTTTAGCCGGTGGCTACACCTTC.

The rearrangement joins TRBV19 to TRBJ1-1, with D possibly TRBD1 on 5 matching bases. Germline V gene sequence: CDR1 LNHDA, CDR2 SQIVND (reference sequence). Trimming removed 5 bases at V and 7 bases at J, with 14 bases between. The CDR3 sequence is 13 residues long. For the CDR3, the DNA is TGTGCCAGTAGTGCCCGGGGGGGTAATGAAGCTTTCTTT. Translation gives CASSARGGNEAFF.

The chain combines TRBV4-1 with TRBJ1-2, with 8 positions matching TRBD1. V lost 0 bases, J lost 8 bases, and 5 bases stayed unmatched. In germline, CDR1 is MGHRA, CDR2 YSYEKL. CDR3 size: 14 residues. CDR3 nucleotide sequence: TGCGCCAGCAGCCAAGATCAGGGGGCGGAAGGCTACACCTTC. This codes for CASSQDQGAEGYTF.

This clone was seen a single time. The chain uses TRBV28 and TRBJ2-7; 9 nucleotides match TRBD1. Germline V gene sequence: CDR1 MDHEN, CDR2 SYDVKM. The CDR3 contains 15 residues. V shed 8 bases, J shed 6 bases, and the junction held 14 bases outside the gene matches. This CDR3 is CASGDPGQGGFEQYV. The CDR3 nucleotides read TGTGCCAGCGGCGACCCGGGACAGGGTGGTTTCGAGCAGTACGTC.

The CDR3 DNA reads TGTGCCAGCAGTTACTCGAGGTACACCGGGGAGCTGTTTTTT. It translates to CASSYSRYTGELFF. This chain connects TRBV6-5 to TRBJ2-2; D ambiguous. Trimming left V 0 bases short and J 3 bases short, with 5 bases between. From germline, CDR1 is MNHEY and CDR2 SVGAGI. The CDR3 covers 14 residues.

This chain uses TRBV19 with TRBJ2-1; 10 bases are a match to TRBD1. Germline trimming cut 6 bases from V and 5 bases from J; bases unmatched to any gene: 10. Germline CDR1 LNHDA, CDR2 SQIVND (reference sequence). This CDR3 region has 16 residues. The CDR3 coding sequence is TGTGCCAGTAGACCCCTGGGACAGGGGACCGACAATGAGCAGTTCTTC. It encodes CASRPLGQGTDNEQFF.

The chain has TRBV6-5 and TRBJ1-1, with a possible D match to TRBD1 (5 bases). CDR1 and CDR2 from the germline V gene are MNHEY and SVGAGI. The CDR3 runs 15 residues. The V end lost 0 bases, the J end lost 4 bases, and 12 bases lay between the germline ends. The CDR3 DNA is TGTGCCAGCAGTTACTCCGGGGGGACGTCCACTGAAGCTTTCTTT. It translates to CASSYSGGTSTEAFF.

The chain links TRBV4-3 to TRBJ2-1; 12 bases line up with TRBD1. Germline loops: CDR1 LGHNA, CDR2 YSLEER. The length of the CDR3 is 16 residues. The V segment lost 4 bases and the J segment 7 bases; nucleotides outside the gene matches: 8. The CDR3 reads CASSRLGQGAWNEQFF. DNA for the CDR3: TGCGCCAGCAGCCGACTGGGACAGGGGGCATGGAATGAGCAGTTCTTC.

This rearrangement joins TRBV6-1 to TRBJ1-5; 8 positions agree with TRBD1. Looked up from germline, CDR1 is MNHNS and CDR2 is SASEGT. The ends lost 6 bases at V and 4 bases at J; junction bases unmatched: 5. The CDR3 is 14 amino acids. The CDR3 loop is CASRSGQGNQPQHF. DNA for the CDR3: TGTGCCAGCAGGTCAGGACAGGGAAATCAGCCCCAGCATTTT.

This clone was found once. This chain uses TRBV5-5 with TRBJ2-1, with 9 bases fitting TRBD1. Germline V gene data show CDR1 as SGHKS and CDR2 as YYEKEE (reference sequence). CDR3 size: 11 residues. Losses at the gene ends were 3 bases for V and 14 bases for J; bases not matched to a gene: 3. CDR3 sequence: CASSSRDREFF. CDR3 DNA: TGTGCCAGCAGCTCTCGGGACAGGGAGTTCTTC.

The CDR3 sequence: CASSPPLYNSPLHF. The CDR3 nucleotides are TGTGCCAGCAGCCCCCCACTCTATAATTCACCCCTCCACTTT. The V and J genes are TRBV28 and TRBJ1-6; no clear D gene. Germline-derived CDR1 and CDR2 are MDHEN and SYDVKM. The CDR3 covers 14 residues. V lost 6 bases and J lost 3, with 9 bases in between.

The chain has TRBV5-1 and TRBJ1-3; D remains ambiguous. The germline V gene has CDR1 SGHRS and CDR2 YFSETQ. V was trimmed by 0 bases and J by 0 bases, leaving 7 bases between them. This CDR3 has 15 amino acids. In DNA form, the CDR3 reads TGCGCCAGCAGCTTGGCGGGGTCCTCTGGAAACACCATATATTTT. The encoded protein is CASSLAGSSGNTIYF.

The chain joins TRBV28 to TRBJ1-1, with D possibly TRBD1 on 5 matching bases. Germline CDR1 MDHEN, CDR2 SYDVKM. The CDR3 has 14 residues. V lost 3 bases and J 1 base, leaving 9 bases between the germline ends. As DNA, the CDR3 is TGTGCCAGCAGTTTGCAGGGTAAGAACACTGAAGCTTTCTTT. Translated: CASSLQGKNTEAFF.

The rearrangement joins TRBV12-5 to TRBJ1-2, with 8 bases lining up with TRBD1. Per germline, CDR1 LGHNT and CDR2 FRNRAP. With V trimmed by 6 bases and J by 9 bases, 12 bases remained unmatched. This CDR3 has 14 residues. The CDR3 sequence: CASGSSGGRASYTF. CDR3 bases: TGTGCTAGTGGGTCATCAGGGGGCAGAGCGAGCTACACCTTC.

The chain uses TRBV30 and TRBJ1-6, with D possibly matching TRBD1 (6 bases). The V end was cut by 2 bases, the J end by 8 bases, with 13 bases between. Germline CDR1 is GTSNPN and CDR2 is SVGIG (reference sequence). There are 14 residues in the CDR3. In nucleotides, the CDR3 is TGTGCCTGGAGTATCAGGGGAGGGGATTCACCCCTCCACTTT. It is translated as CAWSIRGGDSPLHF.

The rearrangement links TRBV27 to TRBJ2-2; possible D gene TRBD2, 6 bases. The CDR3 covers 15 residues. Per germline, CDR1 MNHEY and CDR2 SMNVEV (reference sequence). The germline V and J ends were trimmed by 2 bases and 7 bases, with 14 bases remaining between them. The CDR3: CASSLTGVGGGELFF. DNA for the CDR3: TGTGCCAGCAGTTTAACCGGCGTCGGGGGCGGGGAGCTGTTTTTT.

The chain uses TRBV4-2 and TRBJ2-1; D is undetermined. The germline V gene encodes CDR1 LGHNA and CDR2 YNFKEQ. This CDR3 has 13 residues. The V and J ends lost 4 bases and 0 bases respectively, with 4 bases between them. CDR3 amino acids: CASSPGSYNEQFF. The CDR3 DNA reads as TGTGCCAGCAGCCCCGGCTCCTACAATGAGCAGTTCTTC.

Only one count was recorded for this clone. The genes are TRBV25-1 and TRBJ2-7; unclear D gene. V gave up 0 bases and J gave up 3 bases, with 3 bases separating them. Germline CDR1 MGHDK, CDR2 SYGVNS. This CDR3 comprises 12 residues. CDR3 bases: TGTGCCAGCAGTGAATACGGCTACGAGCAGTACTTC. This translates into CASSEYGYEQYF.

This chain joins TRBV18 and TRBJ1-5; 8 bases agree with TRBD1. CDR3 length equals 14 residues. The germline V gene encodes CDR1 KGHSH and CDR2 LQKENI. Trimming cost V 6 bases and J 4 bases; bases outside gene matches: 5. The CDR3 DNA sequence: TGTGCCAGCTCTCGTGGGACAGGAAATCAGCCCCAGCATTTT. This codes for CASSRGTGNQPQHF.

J is TRBJ1-5 and V is TRBV6-5; maybe TRBD1 (5 bases). Germline V lookup: CDR1 MNHEY, CDR2 SVGAGI. The CDR3 consists of 14 residues. The germline V and J ends were trimmed by 0 bases and 9 bases, with 12 bases remaining between them. The chain's CDR3 is CASSYSAGVWPQHF. The CDR3 DNA reads TGTGCCAGCAGTTACTCGGCGGGGGTGTGGCCCCAGCATTTT.

This chain connects TRBV10-3 to TRBJ2-6; tentative D call: TRBD1 (8 bases). This CDR3 contains 17 residues. Germline V gene data show CDR1 as ENHRY and CDR2 as SYGVKD. V lost 7 bases and J lost 2, with 18 bases in between. The CDR3 DNA sequence: TGTGCCATCAAGACAGGGGAGGGTTCGCCTGGGGCCAACGTCCTGACTTTC. Protein sequence: CAIKTGEGSPGANVLTF.

This clone has more than one count but fewer than ten. V is TRBV30 and J is TRBJ1-5; tentatively, D is TRBD1 (5 bases). The CDR3 runs 14 residues. Trimming took 3 bases from V and 4 from J, leaving 13 bases between them. Germline CDR1 is GTSNPN and CDR2 is SVGIG (reference sequence). CDR3 region: CAWSHTGGNQPQHF. In DNA, the CDR3 is TGTGCCTGGAGCCATACAGGTGGTAATCAGCCCCAGCATTTT.

The chain is built from TRBV18 and TRBJ2-5; D perhaps matches TRBD1 (5 bases). Germline CDR1 is KGHSH and CDR2 is LQKENI. V gave up 4 bases and J gave up 1 base, with 7 bases separating them. The CDR3 loop spans 13 amino acids. The CDR3: CASSQRGQETQYF. The CDR3 DNA reads as TGTGCCAGCTCACAAAGGGGCCAAGAGACCCAGTACTTC.

The chain recombines TRBV10-3 with TRBJ1-1, with D perhaps matching TRBD1 (5 bases). V shed 6 bases and J shed 5 bases, with 16 bases lying between them. Germline assignment: CDR1 ENHRY and CDR2 SYGVKD. The CDR3 is 14 amino acids. Written as DNA, the CDR3 is TGTGCCATCAGGGGAGGGTCCAGGGAGACTGAAGCTTTCTTT. Protein sequence: CAIRGGSRETEAFF.

The chain is built from TRBV29-1 and TRBJ2-7; 9 bases map to TRBD1. The CDR3 sequence is 13 residues long. Trimming took 6 bases from V and 7 from J; bases not matched to a gene: 10. Germline CDR1 is SQVTM and CDR2 is ANQGSEA. The CDR3 DNA reads TGCAGCGTCGGTCCGACAGGGGGTCGAGAGCAGTACTTC. This encodes CSVGPTGGREQYF.